The T cell receptor beta chain under discussion was sequenced for a study of blood T cell repertoires in COVID-19. Study in general: Whether acute or convalescent, the COVID-19 samples came from the United States, Italy and Spain. Sources were T cells, B-cell-depleted T cells, or PBMCs; the material itself was cDNA or gDNA.

The protocol was immunoSEQ multiplex PCR, while the TCRdb copy is restricted to in-frame clones and leaves out a portion. There are more than 250,000 clones in the sample; around 83% occur only once, and about 1.2% lies in the top ten. The CDR3 runs 16 residues. Germline CDR1 SSHAT, CDR2 FNYEAQ (reference sequence). The germline V and J ends were trimmed by 4 bases and 1 base, with 14 bases remaining between them. Sequenced material: peripheral blood. J is TRBJ2-1 and V is TRBV7-7; TRBD1 is a possible D gene (6 bases). This sequence originates from a woman aged 45-59 years with acute or convalescent COVID-19. CDR3 region: CASSSPLQGSYNEQFF. In DNA form, the CDR3 reads TGTGCCAGCAGCTCGCCTCTTCAGGGGTCCTACAATGAGCAGTTCTTC.